This T cell receptor (beta chain) was sequenced in a study of T-cell memory formation after mild COVID-19. Study outcomes and limitations: Pre-infection memory held some responding clones, suggesting pre-existing cross-reactive T cells responded.

As concerns this clonotype: The antigen is not known.

It was 5'RACE with constant-segment primers that produced the TCR alpha and TCR beta cDNA libraries, which carried sample barcodes and UMIs. TCRdb reprocessed the 5' RACE reads with MiXCR, giving one entry per CDR3 protein. The data hold about 280,000 distinct CDR3 sequences, with around 8% observed a single time. CDR1 is SGHRS and CDR2 is YFSETQ in the germline V gene. This CDR3 region has 15 residues. The V and J ends lost 4 bases and 7 bases, in that order; junction bases with no gene match: 6. The sample taken for sequencing was PBMCs or a T cell subset sorted from them (not recorded which). This chain uses TRBV5-1 with TRBJ1-4; 11 positions match TRBD1. The clonotype originates from a man aged 18 to 29 who had mild COVID-19 (a few samples of this study predate the infection). Cell type and time point are not known. The CDR3 loop is CASSQSGTGGEKLFF. The DNA for the CDR3 is TGCGCCAGCAGCCAGTCCGGGACAGGGGGTGAAAAACTGTTTTTT.